This TCR beta chain was recorded in a study of Ad26.COV2.S vaccination and SARS-CoV-2 variants. Method: immunoSEQ multiplex PCR; TCRdb's copy keeps in-frame clones and lacks some. The sample lists hundreds of thousands of clones; 88% were seen once. This CDR3 comprises 14 residues. V lost 2 bases, J lost 12 bases, and 17 bases lay in between. Germline V CDR1 and CDR2: MDHEN, SYDVKM. Treatment described: 15 to 20 received Ad26.COV2.S at low or high dose, single or two shots; about 5 received placebo; per-sample allocation not given. At day 63 after the first vaccine or placebo injection, samples were drawn. Study findings and constraints: Analytic work on TCR breadth and depth might have understated the full extent of total T cell responses. The breadth of spike-specific CD8+ and CD4+ T cell responses after vaccination was reportedly substantial.

In the case of this clone: The antigen is unknown.

The source of this sequence is a person aged 18-65 years who received the Ad26.COV2.S COVID-19 vaccine or a placebo. The V and J genes are TRBV28 and TRBJ2-1; D is uncertain. Material: peripheral blood, obtained in a trial of Ad26.COV2.S vaccine versus placebo. The CDR3 reads CASSLKDAFSPQFF. CDR3 sequence (DNA): TGTGCCAGCAGTTTAAAAGATGCGTTTTCTCCGCAGTTCTTC.